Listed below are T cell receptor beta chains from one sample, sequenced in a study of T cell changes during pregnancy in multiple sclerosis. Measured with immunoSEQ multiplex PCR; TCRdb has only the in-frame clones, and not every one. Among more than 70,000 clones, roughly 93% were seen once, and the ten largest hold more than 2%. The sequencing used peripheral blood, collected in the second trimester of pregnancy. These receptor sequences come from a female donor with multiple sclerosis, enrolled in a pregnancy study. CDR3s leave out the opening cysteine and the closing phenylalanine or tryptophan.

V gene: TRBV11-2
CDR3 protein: ASSLAGGRETQY

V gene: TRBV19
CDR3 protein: ASSISTGRRYTEAF

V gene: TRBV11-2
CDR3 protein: ASSGTAAQF

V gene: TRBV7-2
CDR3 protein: ASSSLGYEQY

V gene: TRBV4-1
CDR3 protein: ASSQGLASGGYEQY

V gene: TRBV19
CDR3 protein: ASTPTGGLNTEAF

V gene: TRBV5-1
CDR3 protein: ASSLMGDQPQH

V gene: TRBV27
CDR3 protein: ASSRDNEQF

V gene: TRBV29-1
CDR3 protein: SVRGGANVLT

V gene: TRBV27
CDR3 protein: ASEAPSSYEQY

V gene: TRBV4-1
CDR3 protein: ASSQVVANTIY

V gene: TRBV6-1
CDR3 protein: ASSEGKRRDYNEQF

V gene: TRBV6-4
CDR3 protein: ASSERGSTDTQY

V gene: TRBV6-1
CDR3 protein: ASRGTGGRTDTQY

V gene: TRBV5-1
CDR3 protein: ASSSGQGEWSPLH

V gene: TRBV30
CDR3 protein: AWSLSYEQY

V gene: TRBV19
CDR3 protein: ASSKAMGNTEAF

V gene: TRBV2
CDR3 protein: ASSERSPLEDYEQY

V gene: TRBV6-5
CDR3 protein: ASRTGGYEQY

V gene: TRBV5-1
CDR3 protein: ASSPRGGLSYEQY

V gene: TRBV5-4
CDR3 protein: ASSLDQGAMNTEAF

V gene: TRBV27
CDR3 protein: ASRFVAGDTEAF

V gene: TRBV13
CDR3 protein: ASSPFGRGSTDTQY

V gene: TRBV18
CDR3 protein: ASSLGPGSYEQY

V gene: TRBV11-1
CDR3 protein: ASSLVRGAYEQY

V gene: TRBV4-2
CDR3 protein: ASSQVGGIEPQH

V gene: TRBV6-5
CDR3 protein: ATETDRNTGELF

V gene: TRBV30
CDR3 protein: AWSVAGYEQF

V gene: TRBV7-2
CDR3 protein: ASSFPRDSHYSNQPQH

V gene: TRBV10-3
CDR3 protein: AISGTVSYEQY

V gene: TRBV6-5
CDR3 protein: ASSYSNRGDYGYT

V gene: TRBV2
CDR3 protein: ASRSGPNTGELF

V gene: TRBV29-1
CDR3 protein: SVAGNYNYGYT